The 31 T cell receptor beta chains reported below all come from one sample, sequenced in a study of blood T cell repertoires in COVID-19. Data came from immunoSEQ multiplex PCR; TCRdb stores just in-frame clones and leaves some out. The data show roughly 300,000 clones, with about 90% seen just once and nearly 6.5% held by the top ten. Sequencing used peripheral blood. These receptors all stem from a young man who had recovered from COVID-19.

The rearrangement joins TRBV7-9 to TRBJ2-1; TRBD2 is a possible D gene (5 bases). The CDR3 length is 15 residues. Trimming pared 2 bases from V and 1 base from J, leaving 9 bases between. Per germline, CDR1 SEHNR and CDR2 FQNEAQ (reference sequence). Written as DNA, the CDR3 is TGTGCCAGCAGCTTACGTTCGGGGTCCTACAATGAGCAGTTCTTC. As protein: CASSLRSGSYNEQFF.

This clone was detected only once. The V and J genes are TRBV9 and TRBJ1-3; tentatively, D is TRBD1 (5 bases). Trimming stripped 3 bases from V and 0 bases from J, with 13 bases between. CDR1 is SGDLS and CDR2 is YYNGEE in the germline V gene. The CDR3 runs 16 residues. This CDR3 is CASSAFGGSSGNTIYF. The CDR3 DNA sequence: TGTGCCAGCAGCGCCTTTGGGGGGAGCTCTGGAAACACCATATATTTT. The variable domain in full, with the rest retrieved from reference TRBV9 and TRBJ1-3, is DSGVTQTPKHLITATGQRVTLRCSPRSGDLSVYWYQQSLDQGLQFLIQYYNGEERAKGNILERFSAQQFPDLHSELNLSSLELGDSALYFCASSAFGGSSGNTIYFGEGSWLTVV.

Only one count was recorded for this clone. The genes are TRBV2 and TRBJ2-1; no firm D call. V was trimmed by 7 bases and J by 2 bases, leaving 9 bases between them. The CDR3 totals 13 residues. The germline CDR1 and CDR2 sequences are SNHLY and FYNNEI. CDR3 nucleotides: TGTGCCAGCAAGCCGGAGCCCTACAATGAGCAGTTCTTC. Amino acid sequence: CASKPEPYNEQFF.

This chain joins TRBV10-3 and TRBJ2-7, with D uncertain. CDR1 and CDR2 (germline): ENHRY, SYGVKD. CDR3 length: 13 amino acids. V lost 10 bases and J 0 bases, leaving 13 bases between the germline ends. CDR3 in DNA: TGTGCCACCCTTTCTGGAGTCTCCTACGAGCAGTACTTC. Translating it yields CATLSGVSYEQYF.

The count of this clone is one. The chain combines TRBV15 with TRBJ2-7, with TRBD1 identical over 9 bases. The CDR3 extends over 14 amino acids. V was pared by 5 bases and J by 3 bases, with 5 bases of the junction left unmatched. Germline CDR1 reads LNHNV; CDR2 reads YYDKDF (reference sequence). The CDR3 nucleotides are TGTGCCACCAGCGGTCCGGGACAGGGCTACGAGCAGTACTTC. This gives the protein CATSGPGQGYEQYF.

The chain couples TRBV5-6 to TRBJ1-2; unclear D gene. Germline loops: CDR1 SGHDT, CDR2 YYEEEE. The V end lost 2 bases, the J end lost 3 bases, and 17 bases lay between the germline ends. This CDR3 is 16 amino acids long. This chain's CDR3 is CASSFIRAPRDYGYTF. The CDR3, as DNA: TGTGCCAGCAGCTTCATACGGGCCCCGAGGGACTATGGCTACACCTTC.

V usage is TRBV4-1 and J usage is TRBJ2-2, with no clear D. Germline assignment: CDR1 MGHRA and CDR2 YSYEKL. Trimming removed 2 bases from V and 2 bases from J, with 12 bases in between. The length of the CDR3 is 16 residues. The CDR3 reads CASSQKTESNTGELFF. Here the CDR3 DNA reads TGCGCCAGCAGCCAAAAGACTGAATCAAACACCGGGGAGCTGTTTTTT.

The J gene is TRBJ2-7, the V gene TRBV11-2, with D possibly TRBD2 on 5 matching bases. The V and J ends lost 5 bases and 1 base respectively, with 12 bases between them. Germline CDR1 is SGHAT and CDR2 is FQNNGV. The CDR3 is made up of 14 amino acids. CDR3 in DNA: TGTGCCAGCAGCCCGAAACTAGAATCCTACGAGCAGTACTTC. This encodes CASSPKLESYEQYF.

The chain combines TRBV6-6 with TRBJ1-6, with TRBD1 as a possible D gene (5 bases). The germline gives CDR1 MNHNY, CDR2 SVGAGI (reference sequence). CDR3 length: 13 amino acids. Trimming cost V 7 bases and J 7 bases, with 11 bases left between them. The CDR3 bases are TGTGCCAGCATCTGGGGGGACAATTCACCCCTCCACTTT. Its protein product is CASIWGDNSPLHF.

This rearrangement joins TRBV7-2 to TRBJ1-3; D is undetermined. This CDR3 comprises 15 residues. V lost 2 bases, J lost 0 bases, and 8 bases lay in between. Per the germline V gene, CDR1 is SGHTA and CDR2 is FQGNSA. CDR3 in DNA: TGTGCCAGCAGCTTAATGGCGGGCTCTGGAAACACCATATATTTT. Amino acid sequence: CASSLMAGSGNTIYF.

The chain recombines TRBV9 with TRBJ2-5, with 15 nucleotides matching TRBD2. The CDR3 covers 17 residues. CDR1 is SGDLS, CDR2 YYNGEE, per germline. The V gene end was trimmed by 4 bases and the J gene end by 5 bases; junction bases not matched to a gene: 9. DNA of the CDR3: TGTGCCAGCAGCCCGGGACTAGCGGGGGGTGCTGGGGAGACCCAGTACTTC. Residues: CASSPGLAGGAGETQYF.

About this clone: The sample carries other DNA sequences with the same CDR3. This rearrangement joins TRBV27 to TRBJ2-7, with D possibly being TRBD2 (7 bases). The germline gives CDR1 MNHEY, CDR2 SMNVEV (reference sequence). The CDR3 extends over 14 amino acids. V shed 2 bases and J shed 1 base, with 9 bases lying between them. CDR3 nucleotide sequence: TGTGCCAGCAGTTTAGGGAGGGGGTCCTACGAGCAGTACTTC. It specifies CASSLGRGSYEQYF.

This clone was picked up a small number of times. The V and J genes are TRBV12-3 or TRBV12-4 and TRBJ1-1; D is ambiguous. V was pared by 6 bases and J by 4 bases, with 12 bases between. CDR3 length: 13 amino acids. In DNA, the CDR3 is TGTGCCAGCAGCCTCGGGGTTTTCACTGAAGCTTTCTTT. Protein product: CASSLGVFTEAFF.

V usage is TRBV12-3 or TRBV12-4 and J usage is TRBJ1-5; maybe TRBD1 (6 bases). V gave up 6 bases and J gave up 3 bases, with 9 bases separating them. The CDR3 is 13 amino acids. CDR3 DNA sequence: TGTGCCAGCAGGGACAGCTACAATCAGCCCCAGCATTTT. This translates into CASRDSYNQPQHF.

V usage is TRBV6-4 and J usage is TRBJ2-3; tentative D call: TRBD2 (5 bases). V was cut by 4 bases and J by 4 bases, with 12 bases left in between. This CDR3 has 14 amino acids. The V gene's germline CDR1 is MRHNA and CDR2 SNTAGT. The CDR3 DNA sequence: TGTGCCAGCAGTGTTGGAGTCGGGGCAGATACGCAGTATTTT. The encoded protein is CASSVGVGADTQYF.

The J gene is TRBJ1-1, the V gene TRBV9, with 8 positions matching TRBD1. The CDR3 covers 13 residues. V gave up 2 bases and J gave up 4 bases; unmatched junction bases: 1. CDR1 and CDR2 from the germline V gene are SGDLS and YYNGEE. The CDR3 is CASSVTGGTEAFF. The CDR3 DNA follows: TGTGCCAGCAGCGTCACAGGGGGCACTGAAGCTTTCTTT.

The chain is built from TRBV6-5 and TRBJ2-7; D unclear. CDR3 length equals 10 residues. Germline V gene lookup returns CDR1 MNHEY and CDR2 SVGAGI. The V gene lost 8 bases and the J gene lost 2 bases, with 4 bases spanning the gap. The CDR3 region has the DNA TGTGCCAGCTCGGCCTACGAGCAGTACTTC. Protein product: CASSAYEQYF.

V usage is TRBV5-1 and J usage is TRBJ2-5, with D unresolved. Germline lookup yields CDR1 SGHRS and CDR2 YFSETQ. Trimming took off 1 base at V and 4 bases at J, with 20 bases between the two ends. CDR3 size: 17 residues. CDR3 in amino acids: CASSLTPAAQARETQYF. Written as DNA, the CDR3 is TGCGCCAGCAGCTTGACCCCGGCAGCCCAGGCTCGAGAGACCCAGTACTTC.

The chain employs TRBV5-4 and TRBJ2-5; 9 nucleotides align to TRBD1. J lost 4 bases, V lost 4 bases, and 8 bases had no gene match. CDR3 length: 15 residues. Germline V gene sequence: CDR1 SGHNT, CDR2 YYREEE (reference sequence). CDR3 loop: CASSVGTGPLETQYF. In DNA form, the CDR3 reads TGTGCCAGCAGCGTCGGGACAGGGCCTTTAGAGACCCAGTACTTC.

V is TRBV6-4 and J is TRBJ1-2, with TRBD1 as a possible D gene (5 bases). The V and J ends lost 2 bases and 0 bases respectively, with 10 bases between them. Germline values: CDR1 MRHNA, CDR2 SNTAGT. The CDR3 runs 15 residues. The CDR3 loop is CASSDGGVANYGYTF. The CDR3 DNA reads as TGTGCCAGCAGTGACGGAGGGGTGGCTAACTATGGCTACACCTTC.

This sequence joins TRBV6-5 and TRBJ2-2; D gene uncertain. CDR3 length equals 14 residues. Germline V gives CDR1 MNHEY, CDR2 SVGAGI. The V and J ends lost 7 bases and 3 bases respectively, with 12 bases between them. CDR3 sequence (DNA): TGTGCCAGCAAGCGAATAGACGACACCGGGGAGCTGTTTTTT. The encoded protein is CASKRIDDTGELFF.

The chain combines TRBV2 with TRBJ2-7, with 8 bases that match TRBD2. The junction had 3 bases not matched to a gene; V was cut back by 7 bases and J by 1 base. The CDR3 contains 13 residues. Germline assignment: CDR1 SNHLY and CDR2 FYNNEI. CDR3 bases: TGTGCCAGCAACGGGGGGGAATCCTACGAGCAGTACTTC. Its translation is CASNGGESYEQYF.

This chain joins TRBV15 and TRBJ2-1, with a possible D match to TRBD1 (6 bases). With 3 bases removed from V and 8 bases from J, the gap between germline ends came to 17 bases. The CDR3 is 15 residues long. Germline V CDR1 and CDR2: LNHNV, YYDKDF (reference sequence). In nucleotides, the CDR3 is TGTGCCACCAGCAGCCCCGGGACATCAATGGATGAGCAGTTCTTC. It translates to CATSSPGTSMDEQFF.

V is TRBV6-7 and J is TRBJ2-1; no clear D. TRBV6-7 falls under the ORF class, with uncertain function. Trimming removed 7 bases at V and 0 bases at J, with 25 bases between. The CDR3 length is 19 residues. In nucleotides, the CDR3 is TGTGCCAGCATTAAACTCTCGGCACATATTCCTAGCTCCTACAATGAGCAGTTCTTC. Translating it yields CASIKLSAHIPSSYNEQFF.

The CDR3 region is CASSQTGGPTDTQYF. In nucleotides, the CDR3 is TGTGCCAGCAGCCAGACGGGAGGGCCCACAGATACGCAGTATTTT. The genes are TRBV3-1 (or the pseudogene TRBV3-2) and TRBJ2-3, with 8 bases identical to TRBD2. Trimming took 3 bases from V and 2 from J; bases not matched to a gene: 4. Looked up from germline, CDR1 is LGHDT and CDR2 is YNNKEL (reference sequence). CDR3 length: 15 residues.

This clone was seen only once. The rearrangement uses TRBV6-6 and TRBJ1-2, with TRBD1 matching over 8 bases. J was trimmed by 6 bases and V by 2 bases; bases with no gene match: 8. This CDR3 contains 15 residues. In germline, CDR1 is MNHNY, CDR2 SVGAGI (reference sequence). CDR3 in DNA: TGTGCCAGCAGTTACGCTTTCGACAGGGGAAATGGCTACACCTTC. It is translated as CASSYAFDRGNGYTF.

The V gene is TRBV7-9, the J gene TRBJ2-3; tentatively, D is TRBD1 (6 bases). Between the trimmed V and J ends, which lost 4 bases and 5 bases, there was a span of 22 bases. This CDR3 comprises 17 residues. Germline V gene sequence: CDR1 SEHNR, CDR2 FQNEAQ (reference sequence). The CDR3 DNA reads TGTGCCAGCAGCTCGACCCTCTCGGGCAGGGGACAAGATACGCAGTATTTT. It codes for CASSSTLSGRGQDTQYF.

This chain connects TRBV19 to TRBJ2-7; 11 bases line up with TRBD2. This CDR3 has 14 residues. Per germline, CDR1 LNHDA and CDR2 SQIVND (reference sequence). V trimming: 4 bases; J trimming: 5 bases; junction bases outside the gene matches: 4. The chain's CDR3 is CASSSTSGSNEQYF. The CDR3, as DNA: TGTGCCAGTAGTAGTACTAGCGGGAGTAACGAGCAGTACTTC.

In its sample, this clone was seen once. The chain has TRBV11-3 and TRBJ2-5; weak D call: TRBD2 (5 bases). CDR1 is SGHNT and CDR2 is YENEEA in the germline V gene. Trimming pared 6 bases from V and 1 base from J, leaving 9 bases between. The CDR3 runs to 13 residues. The CDR3 DNA reads as TGTGCCAGCAGTCGGGATCTCCAAGAGACCCAGTACTTC. It translates to CASSRDLQETQYF.

This chain joins TRBV5-4 and TRBJ2-1, with 10 positions matching TRBD1. CDR3 size: 16 residues. Trimming removed 4 bases from V and 8 bases from J; junction bases left unmatched: 12. The germline CDR1 and CDR2 sequences are SGHNT and YYREEE (reference sequence). CDR3 in DNA: TGTGCCAGCAGCAAACCGGGACAGGGGTTTCGGGATGAGCAGTTCTTC. Translating it yields CASSKPGQGFRDEQFF.

The chain is built from TRBV10-3 and TRBJ1-1, with 10 bases that match TRBD1. Germline-derived CDR1 and CDR2 are ENHRY and SYGVKD. Unmatched junction bases numbered 6, after V lost 11 bases and J lost 3 bases. This CDR3 has 13 residues. The CDR3 DNA follows: TGTGCCGCGCGACAGGGGGCCGACACTGAAGCTTTCTTT. Translating gives CAARQGADTEAFF.